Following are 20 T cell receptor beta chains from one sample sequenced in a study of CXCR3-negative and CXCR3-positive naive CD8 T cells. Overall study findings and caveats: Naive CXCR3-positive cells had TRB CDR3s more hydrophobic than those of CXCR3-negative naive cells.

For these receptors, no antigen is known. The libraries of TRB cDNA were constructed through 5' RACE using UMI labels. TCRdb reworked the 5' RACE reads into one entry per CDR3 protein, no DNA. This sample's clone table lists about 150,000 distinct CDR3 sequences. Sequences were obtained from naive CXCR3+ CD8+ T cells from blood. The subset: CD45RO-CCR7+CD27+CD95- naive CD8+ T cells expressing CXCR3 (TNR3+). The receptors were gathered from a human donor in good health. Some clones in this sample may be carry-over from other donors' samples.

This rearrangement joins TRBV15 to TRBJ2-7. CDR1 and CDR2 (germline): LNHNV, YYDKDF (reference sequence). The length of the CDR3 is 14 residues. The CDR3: CATSRDGTSYEQYF.

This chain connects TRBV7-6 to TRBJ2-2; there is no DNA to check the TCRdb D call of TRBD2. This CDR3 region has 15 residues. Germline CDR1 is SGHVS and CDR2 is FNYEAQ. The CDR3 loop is CASSSGLVSPGELFF.

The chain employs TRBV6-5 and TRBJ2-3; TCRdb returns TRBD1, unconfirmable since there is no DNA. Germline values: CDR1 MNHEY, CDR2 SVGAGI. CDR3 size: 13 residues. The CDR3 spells CASRQGSTDTQYF.

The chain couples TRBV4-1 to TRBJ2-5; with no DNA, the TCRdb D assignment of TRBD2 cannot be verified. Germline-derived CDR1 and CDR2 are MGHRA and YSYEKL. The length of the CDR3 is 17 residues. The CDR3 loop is CASSQDRLAPYQETQYF.

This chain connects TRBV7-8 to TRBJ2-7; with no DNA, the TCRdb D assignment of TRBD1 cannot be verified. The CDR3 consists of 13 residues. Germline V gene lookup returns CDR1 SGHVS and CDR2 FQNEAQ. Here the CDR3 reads CASRIPGGREQYF. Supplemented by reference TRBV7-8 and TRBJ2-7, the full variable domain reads GAGVSQSPRYKVAKRGQDVALRCDPISGHVSLFWYQQALGQGPEFLTYFQNEAQLDKSGLPSDRFFAERPEGSVSTLKIQRTQQEDSAVYLCASRIPGGREQYFGPGTRLTVT.

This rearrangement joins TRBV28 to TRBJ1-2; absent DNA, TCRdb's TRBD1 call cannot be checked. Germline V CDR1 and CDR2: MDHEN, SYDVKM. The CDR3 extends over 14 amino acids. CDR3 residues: CASAPGTGIGGYTF.

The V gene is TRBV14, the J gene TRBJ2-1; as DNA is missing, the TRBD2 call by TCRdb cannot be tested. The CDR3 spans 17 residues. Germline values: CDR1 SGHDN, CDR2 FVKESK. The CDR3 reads CASSQTAGAWAYNEQFF.

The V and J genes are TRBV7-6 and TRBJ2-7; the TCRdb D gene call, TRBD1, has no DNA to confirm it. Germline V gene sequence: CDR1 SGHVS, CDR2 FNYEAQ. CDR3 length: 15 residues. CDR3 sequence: CASSLSRTGGYEQYF.

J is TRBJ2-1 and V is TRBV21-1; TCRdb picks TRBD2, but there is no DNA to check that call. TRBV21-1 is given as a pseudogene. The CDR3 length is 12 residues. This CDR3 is CASSKLAHEQFF.

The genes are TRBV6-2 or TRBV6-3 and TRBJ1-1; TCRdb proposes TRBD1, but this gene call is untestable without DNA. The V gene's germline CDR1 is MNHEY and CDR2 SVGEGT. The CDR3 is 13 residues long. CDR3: CASSYGGYTEAFF.

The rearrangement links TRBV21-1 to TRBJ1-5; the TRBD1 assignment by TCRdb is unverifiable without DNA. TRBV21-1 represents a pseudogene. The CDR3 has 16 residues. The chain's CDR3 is CASSKALGGSDQPQHF.

The CDR3 is CASSLAGSNQPQHF. V usage is TRBV12-3 or TRBV12-4 and J usage is TRBJ1-5. The length of the CDR3 is 14 residues.

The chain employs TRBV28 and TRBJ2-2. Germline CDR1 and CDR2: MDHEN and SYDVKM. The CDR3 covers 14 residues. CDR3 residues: CASSLDKYGGELFF. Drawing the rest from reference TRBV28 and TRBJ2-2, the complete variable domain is DVKVTQSSRYLVKRTGEKVFLECVQDMDHENMFWYRQDPGLGLRLIYFSYDVKMKEKGDIPEGYSVSREKKERFSLILESASTNQTSMYLCASSLDKYGGELFFGEGSRLTVL.

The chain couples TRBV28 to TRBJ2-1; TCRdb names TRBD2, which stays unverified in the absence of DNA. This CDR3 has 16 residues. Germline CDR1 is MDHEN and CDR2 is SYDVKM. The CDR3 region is CASRRGLAGVLNEQFF. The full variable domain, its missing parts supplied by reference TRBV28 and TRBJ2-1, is DVKVTQSSRYLVKRTGEKVFLECVQDMDHENMFWYRQDPGLGLRLIYFSYDVKMKEKGDIPEGYSVSREKKERFSLILESASTNQTSMYLCASRRGLAGVLNEQFFGPGTRLTVL.

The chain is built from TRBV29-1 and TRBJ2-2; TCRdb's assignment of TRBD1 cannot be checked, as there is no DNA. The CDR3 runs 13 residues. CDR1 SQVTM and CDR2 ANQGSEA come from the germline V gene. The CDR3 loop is CSVETTGAGELFF.

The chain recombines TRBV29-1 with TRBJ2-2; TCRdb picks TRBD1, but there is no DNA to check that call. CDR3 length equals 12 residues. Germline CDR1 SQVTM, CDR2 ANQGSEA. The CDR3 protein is CSGQGASGELFF.

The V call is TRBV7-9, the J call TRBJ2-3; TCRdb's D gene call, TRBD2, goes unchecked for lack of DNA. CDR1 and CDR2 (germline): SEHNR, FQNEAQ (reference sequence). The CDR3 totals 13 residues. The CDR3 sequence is CASSRPGLDTQYF.

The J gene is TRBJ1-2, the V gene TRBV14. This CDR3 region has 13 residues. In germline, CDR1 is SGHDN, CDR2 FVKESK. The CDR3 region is CASSQGRSYGYTF.

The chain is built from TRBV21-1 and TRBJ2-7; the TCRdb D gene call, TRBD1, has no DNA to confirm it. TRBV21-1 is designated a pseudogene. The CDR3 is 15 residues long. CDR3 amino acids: CASSSDRDRGHEQYF.

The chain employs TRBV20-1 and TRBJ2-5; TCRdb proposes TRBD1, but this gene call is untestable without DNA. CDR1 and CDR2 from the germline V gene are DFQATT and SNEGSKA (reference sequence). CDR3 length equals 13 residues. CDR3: CSARTGDGETQYF.